Listed below are T cell receptor beta chains from one sample, sequenced in a study of shared clonotypes between healthy human individuals. The table came from immunoSEQ multiplex PCR; TCRdb's copy has only in-frame clones and leaves some out. The data contain about 2 million clones, about 95% of them singletons. The sequenced material came from naive CD8+ T cells sorted from blood. Receptors originate from a young man in good health. The conserved cysteine and the conserved F or W are not part of the CDR3 here. Each record gives: J gene, V gene, CDR3 protein.

j_gene: TRBJ2-3
v_gene: TRBV11-2
CDR3aa: ATGGAEGTQY

j_gene: TRBJ2-7
v_gene: TRBV27
CDR3aa: ASSPGQAYEQY

j_gene: TRBJ2-7
v_gene: TRBV5-1
CDR3aa: ASSAWDRDYEQY

j_gene: TRBJ2-7
v_gene: TRBV6-5
CDR3aa: ASSYSGNYEQY

j_gene: TRBJ1-1
v_gene: TRBV7-9
CDR3aa: ASSSQGTGMDTEAF

j_gene: TRBJ2-1
v_gene: TRBV11-2
CDR3aa: ASTMVGNNEQF

j_gene: TRBJ2-2
v_gene: TRBV11-2
CDR3aa: ASSFGGGTGELF

j_gene: TRBJ2-7
v_gene: TRBV5-6
CDR3aa: ASSLETYEQY

j_gene: TRBJ2-7
v_gene: TRBV19
CDR3aa: ASSMGTGEGEQY

j_gene: TRBJ2-7
v_gene: TRBV10-2
CDR3aa: ASSLSYEQY

j_gene: TRBJ2-7
v_gene: TRBV6-6
CDR3aa: ASSYRSGGYEQY

j_gene: TRBJ2-3
v_gene: TRBV4-1
CDR3aa: ASSQEWGITDTQY

j_gene: TRBJ2-7
v_gene: TRBV7-9
CDR3aa: ASSPSLAGDFSYEQY

j_gene: TRBJ1-1
v_gene: TRBV19
CDR3aa: ASSMAGSSEAF

j_gene: TRBJ2-1
v_gene: TRBV14
CDR3aa: ASSQVWERSLAGGLRGDEQF

j_gene: TRBJ2-7
v_gene: TRBV21-1
CDR3aa: ASSKGVSPPYEQY

j_gene: TRBJ2-1
v_gene: TRBV10-1
CDR3aa: ASSSGTGGNEQF

j_gene: TRBJ2-7
v_gene: TRBV6-1
CDR3aa: ASLRYAQGVNEQY

j_gene: TRBJ2-7
v_gene: TRBV7-8
CDR3aa: ASSLGGGYEQY

j_gene: TRBJ1-6
v_gene: TRBV29-1
CDR3aa: SVNDRDSQSSYNSPLH

j_gene: TRBJ2-7
v_gene: TRBV5-1
CDR3aa: ASSAGTGLYEQY

j_gene: TRBJ1-1
v_gene: TRBV5-8
CDR3aa: ASSWGGEAF

j_gene: TRBJ2-7
v_gene: TRBV5-4
CDR3aa: ASSFGTDYEQY

j_gene: TRBJ2-1
v_gene: TRBV4-1
CDR3aa: ASSSSGRAIYNEQF

j_gene: TRBJ2-7
v_gene: TRBV28
CDR3aa: ASRGRVGQGFSSYEQY

j_gene: TRBJ1-1
v_gene: TRBV7-2
CDR3aa: ASSPGQFTNTEAF

j_gene: TRBJ2-7
v_gene: TRBV6-1
CDR3aa: ASSPYRTGGGEQY

j_gene: TRBJ1-5
v_gene: TRBV7-7
CDR3aa: ASSTGQGVLNQPQH

j_gene: TRBJ1-1
v_gene: TRBV5-1
CDR3aa: ASSLDPTEAF

j_gene: TRBJ2-3
v_gene: TRBV2
CDR3aa: ASSDLTGGPDTQY

j_gene: TRBJ1-4
v_gene: TRBV7-9
CDR3aa: ASRGNEKLF

j_gene: TRBJ2-2
v_gene: TRBV6-5
CDR3aa: ASSYGDGLTGELF

j_gene: TRBJ2-1
v_gene: TRBV7-9
CDR3aa: ASSQGTSGEHEQF

j_gene: TRBJ1-1
v_gene: TRBV29-1
CDR3aa: SVFPGNTEAF

j_gene: TRBJ1-6
v_gene: TRBV7-8
CDR3aa: ASSLATPGDSPLH

j_gene: TRBJ2-7
v_gene: TRBV5-1
CDR3aa: ASSLEGTGLPYEQY

j_gene: TRBJ2-7
v_gene: TRBV18
CDR3aa: ASSPPGATFEQY

j_gene: TRBJ2-5
v_gene: TRBV9
CDR3aa: ASSVGSAWRGRIQETQY

j_gene: TRBJ2-1
v_gene: TRBV4-3
CDR3aa: ASSQELAWEQF

j_gene: TRBJ1-4
v_gene: TRBV7-9
CDR3aa: ASSPQRIPATNEKLF